The 2 T cell receptor beta chains below all came from one sample that was sequenced in a study of T-cell memory formation after mild COVID-19. TCRdb re-analysed the 5' RACE reads in MiXCR, keeping a single row per CDR3 protein. This repertoire shows a few hundred thousand distinct CDR3 sequences, roughly a fifth found once; its top ten account for 20% to 25%. The sequenced sample was PBMCs or a T cell subset sorted from them (not recorded which). The origin of the receptors is a man between 18 and 35 years old who had mild COVID-19 (a few samples of this study predate the infection). Cell type and time point are not known.

There are a few counts of this clonotype. The chain has TRBV7-2 and TRBJ1-3, with D maybe TRBD1 (6 bases). Between the trimmed V and J ends, which lost 8 bases and 2 bases, there was a span of 16 bases. Germline assignment: CDR1 SGHTA and CDR2 FQGNSA. The CDR3 is 15 amino acids. CDR3 protein: CASAPLGGPGNTIYF. The DNA for the CDR3 is TGTGCCAGCGCGCCCTTAGGGGGGCCTGGAAACACCATATATTTT.

This clonotype has a count of ten or more. Here the CDR3 reads CASRPGQGIARNYGYTF. CDR3 DNA sequence: TGTGCCAGCAGACCGGGACAGGGAATCGCAAGGAACTATGGCTACACCTTC. V and J are TRBV2 and TRBJ1-2; 9 nucleotides match TRBD1. Germline V lookup: CDR1 SNHLY, CDR2 FYNNEI. The CDR3 has 17 amino acids. Trimming at V came to 6 bases and at J to 2 bases, leaving 13 bases not matched to a gene.